This T cell receptor (beta chain) was recorded in a study of monozygotic twins with inflammatory bowel disease. After re-calling the 5' RACE reads, TCRdb lists one entry per CDR3 protein, DNA absent. This sample's table reports 150,000 to 200,000 distinct CDR3 sequences. Points on this clonotype: Its antigen is currently unknown.

The CDR3 loop spans 19 amino acids. Notes on the study in general: With inverse Simpson as the measure, TCRbeta diversity was lower in IBD patients than in healthy co-twins.

The chain couples TRBV12-3 or TRBV12-4 to TRBJ2-1; TCRdb's D call, TRBD2, is unchecked because there is no DNA. This clonotype originated in a human donor with ulcerative colitis or Crohn's disease, or a healthy co-twin of an affected twin (not recorded which). Sequencing input: blood. CDR3 sequence reads: CASSLVGTSGMVRILEQFF.